Below are 2 T cell receptor beta chains sequenced from a single sample in a study of regulatory T cells in long-lasting Graves disease. CDR3 regions were amplified by Arm-PCR using iRepertoire HTBI primers to build TCR beta libraries. MiXCR was run by TCRdb on the multiplex PCR reads, yielding one entry per CDR3 protein. Of around 400,000 distinct CDR3 sequences listed, 15% to 17% are singletons. Time point reported: newly diagnosed GD, antithyroid drugs for less than 3 months. Generation of the TCR library employed RNA extracted from PBMCs. The sample consisted of peripheral blood mononuclear cells (PBMCs), taken at new diagnosis, from a patient treated with antithyroid drugs. The receptors were gathered from a female donor with Graves disease.

V is TRBV2 and J is TRBJ2-5; TRBD1 aligns across 7 bases. The CDR3 is 13 amino acids. V lost 6 bases to trimming and J lost 5 bases; unmatched junction nucleotides: 6. Germline lookup yields CDR1 SNHLY and CDR2 FYNNEI. The CDR3 sequence: CASRGDRAETQYF. The CDR3 region has the DNA TGTGCCAGCAGGGGCGACAGGGCGGAGACCCAGTACTTC.

This clonotype was picked up many times. The chain links TRBV12-5 to TRBJ2-1, with D perhaps matching TRBD1 (6 bases). The V gene lost 2 bases and the J gene lost 6 bases, with 14 bases spanning the gap. Germline CDR1 reads LGHNT; CDR2 reads FRNRAP. The CDR3 is made up of 15 amino acids. The CDR3 loop reads CASGLTRQVFNEQFF. The CDR3 DNA reads TGTGCTAGTGGTTTGACGAGACAGGTTTTCAATGAGCAGTTCTTC. The complete variable domain, with remaining parts taken from reference TRBV12-5 and TRBJ2-1, reads DARVTQTPRHKVTEMGQEVTMRCQPILGHNTVFWYRQTMMQGLELLAYFRNRAPLDDSGMPKDRFSAEMPDATLATLKIQPSEPRDSAVYFCASGLTRQVFNEQFFGPGTRLTVL.